Below, 9 T cell receptor beta chains from the same sample are listed, as sequenced in a study of T-cell memory formation after mild COVID-19. TCRdb reprocessed the 5' RACE reads via MiXCR and lists one record per CDR3 protein. The data hold around 99,000 distinct CDR3 sequences, with under 15% observed a single time. The material sequenced was PBMCs or a T cell subset sorted from them (not recorded which). The receptors here all came from a man younger than 30 who had mild COVID-19 (a few samples of this study predate the infection). Cell type and time point are not known.

The chain recombines TRBV9 with TRBJ2-7; 10 bases fit TRBD1. The CDR3 contains 16 residues. Trimming cost V 2 bases and J 7 bases; bases outside gene matches: 12. CDR1 SGDLS and CDR2 YYNGEE come from the germline V gene. The CDR3 protein is CASSVRGDRGTGEQYF. In DNA, the CDR3 is TGTGCCAGCAGCGTTAGGGGGGACAGGGGAACAGGGGAGCAGTACTTC.

Only a few counts were recorded for this clonotype. The rearrangement links TRBV24-1 to TRBJ2-3; no firm D call. This CDR3 has 13 residues. V was pared by 1 base and J by 4 bases, with 5 bases between. The germline V gene has CDR1 KGHDR and CDR2 SFDVKD. The CDR3 loop reads CATSDLMPDTQYF. In nucleotides, the CDR3 is TGTGCCACCAGTGATTTAATGCCAGATACGCAGTATTTT.

The J gene is TRBJ2-7, the V gene TRBV7-9; D unresolved. Trimming removed 11 bases from V and 1 base from J, with 12 bases in between. Germline CDR1 and CDR2: SEHNR and FQNEAQ (reference sequence). The CDR3 has 12 amino acids. The CDR3: CAVSGASYEQYV. The CDR3 DNA is TGTGCCGTCTCCGGTGCATCCTACGAGCAGTACGTC.

The sample holds a few counts of this clonotype. The V call is TRBV6-1, the J call TRBJ2-1; 9 bases align to TRBD1. CDR1 and CDR2 from the germline V gene are MNHNS and SASEGT. The V segment lost 9 bases and the J segment 8 bases; nucleotides outside the gene matches: 11. The length of the CDR3 is 14 residues. CDR3 in amino acids: CASSGTGRVYEQFF. In DNA, the CDR3 is TGTGCCAGTTCCGGGACAGGGAGGGTTTATGAGCAGTTCTTC.

This clonotype has more than one count but fewer than ten. The genes are TRBV5-6 and TRBJ1-5; perhaps TRBD1 as D (5 bases). V lost 2 bases and J 7 bases, leaving 10 bases between the germline ends. CDR1 and CDR2 from the germline V gene are SGHDT and YYEEEE. The CDR3 extends over 13 amino acids. The CDR3 nucleotides read TGTGCCAGCAGCTTCGGGACCAGGCAGCCCCAGCATTTT. Its protein is CASSFGTRQPQHF.

This clonotype was found a few times. This chain joins TRBV4-3 and TRBJ2-3, with TRBD2 matching over 7 bases. In germline, CDR1 is LGHNA, CDR2 YSLEER. Trimming at V came to 1 base and at J to 3 bases, leaving 16 bases not matched to a gene. This CDR3 region has 19 residues. The CDR3 here is CASSQGIKDIAGRTDTQYF. The CDR3 region has the DNA TGCGCCAGCAGCCAAGGTATAAAAGATATAGCGGGCCGAACAGATACGCAGTATTTT.

The chain combines TRBV5-1 with TRBJ1-1, with 7 positions matching TRBD1. Germline CDR1 and CDR2: SGHRS and YFSETQ. This CDR3 has 14 residues. J was trimmed by 1 base and V by 4 bases; bases with no gene match: 4. The CDR3, as DNA: TGCGCCAGCAGCACTGGACAGGAGAACACTGAAGCTTTCTTT. This sequence encodes CASSTGQENTEAFF.

The rearrangement uses TRBV7-9 and TRBJ2-5, with a possible D match to TRBD1 (6 bases). The end of the DNA is better explained by TRBJ2-7, so the J call may be wrong. Germline CDR1 reads SEHNR; CDR2 reads FQNEAQ (reference sequence). This CDR3 is built from 14 residues. DNA for the CDR3: TGTGCCAGCAGCTCTGACAGGTTCTCCTACGAGCAGTACTTC. Translation: CASSSDRFSYEQYF.

This clonotype appeared a few times. The gene calls are TRBV20-1 and TRBJ2-7; TRBD1 agrees at 9 bases. Germline-derived CDR1 and CDR2 are DFQATT and SNEGSKA (reference sequence). The CDR3 totals 14 residues. J gave up 6 bases and V 5 bases, and 11 bases lay outside the gene matches. The CDR3 sequence is CSAGPGQGILEQYF. The CDR3 bases are TGCAGTGCTGGACCGGGACAGGGAATCCTCGAGCAGTACTTC.